This T cell receptor beta chain comes out of a study of blood T cell repertoires in COVID-19. Study background: The United States, Italy and Spain supplied acute and convalescent COVID-19 samples. T cells, B-cell-depleted T cells, or PBMCs supplied cDNA or gDNA.

With 7 bases removed from V and 9 bases from J, the gap between germline ends came to 16 bases. From germline, CDR1 is MNHEY and CDR2 SVGAGI. The CDR3 runs 14 residues. Study processing details: From reference gene primer amplification, estimates of nucleated cell counts were derived. Only in-frame clones appear in the TCRdb table, and some are missing; sequencing was by immunoSEQ multiplex PCR. That table supplies the V and J calls and clone size; D and trimming were determined from the DNA. This table holds 30,000 to 40,000 clones, less than 90% found once. Patients from Seattle were sampled longitudinally, starting during active infection.

This TCR was sampled from a man aged 60 to 69 with COVID-19, enrolled during active disease. Sequencing was carried out using peripheral blood. The chain carries TRBV6-5 and TRBJ1-6; maybe TRBD1 (6 bases). The CDR3 nucleotides are TGTGCCAGCATGCCGGGACAAGGCCGTTCACCCCTCCACTTT. Its protein is CASMPGQGRSPLHF.